The 9 T cell receptor beta chains in this list originate from one sample, sequenced in a study of read filtering for tumor transcriptome and immune sequencing (dated by TCRdb to 2019 to 2021). The reads were generated on an Illumina HiSeq 4000. The Immunoverse kit was used to build TCR libraries from roughly 440 ng RNA, with molecular barcoded adaptors covering alpha/delta and beta/gamma chains. Using fastp trimming at Q25 and MiXCR clonotype assembly, TCRdb reanalyzed the public sequencing data and kept in-frame beta chains. Under each unique CDR3 protein, matching rows form one entry showing the most common genes and DNA. The sample table records 100,000 to 150,000 distinct CDR3 sequences; 13% of these occur just once. The ten top clones hold 7.5% to 10% of the sample. Sample: a population of CD138-negative cells sorted from bone marrow. Taken with the paper, the label for cell subset or site translates to: bone marrow mononuclear cells depleted of CD138+ plasma/myeloma cells by negative magnetic selection. These receptors were obtained from a donor at least 40 years old with multiple myeloma.

With respect to this clonotype: A read error may explain this, as a much larger clone is one base away. The DNA of the CDR3 is TGTACCAGCAGGAAGGACAGGGCAACCTCCTACGAGCAGTACTTC. Translated: CTSRKDRATSYEQYF. The chain is built from TRBV2 and TRBJ2-7; 8 nucleotides align to TRBD1. The CDR3 has 15 residues. From germline, CDR1 is SNHLY and CDR2 FYNNEI.

This chain joins TRBV29-1 and TRBJ2-3; no definite D call. Deletions cut 4 bases from V and 1 base from J, with 12 bases between. There are 14 residues in the CDR3. Germline CDR1 and CDR2: SQVTM and ANQGSEA. CDR3 bases: TGCAGCGTTGTAGTGGCGCTGGGCACAGATACGCAGTATTTT. This codes for CSVVVALGTDTQYF.

This clonotype has ten or more counts. The J gene is TRBJ2-1, the V gene TRBV5-1; 14 bases map to TRBD2. The CDR3 is made up of 14 amino acids. Looked up from germline, CDR1 is SGHRS and CDR2 is YFSETQ. V dropped 7 bases and J dropped 7; count of bases not matched to a gene: 4. CDR3 loop: CASLGTSGRNEQFF. CDR3 nucleotides: TGCGCCAGCCTCGGGACTAGCGGGAGAAATGAGCAGTTCTTC.

On this clonotype: One junction end does not reproduce the germline sequence, and a read error may be involved. The CDR3 DNA sequence: TGTGCCAGCAGCCCCTGGACAGATCTCGACGACCTAGCCGAAAACATTCAGTACTTC. It specifies CASSPWTDLDDLAENIQYF. V gene TRBV11-2 combines with J gene TRBJ2-4, with a weak D call TRBD1 (6 bases). From germline, CDR1 is SGHAT and CDR2 FQNNGV. The length of the CDR3 is 19 residues.

Ten or more counts support this clonotype. The V call is TRBV7-3, the J call TRBJ2-1, with 13 bases identical to TRBD2. The CDR3 runs 15 residues. Germline V lookup: CDR1 SGHTA, CDR2 FQGTGA. Trimming took 5 bases from V and 10 from J; bases not matched to a gene: 8. CDR3 sequence (DNA): TGTGCCAGCAGCCATGGACTAGCGGGAGTAGGGGAGCAGTTCTTC. Translating gives CASSHGLAGVGEQFF.

This clonotype occurred many times. V usage is TRBV29-1 and J usage is TRBJ1-1; possibly TRBD1 for D (5 bases). The CDR3 is 12 residues long. Germline V gene lookup returns CDR1 SQVTM and CDR2 ANQGSEA. Between the trimmed V and J ends, which lost 6 bases and 2 bases, there was a span of 10 bases. The CDR3 DNA follows: TGCAGCGTCAGGGATGCCAACACTGAAGCTTTCTTT. This codes for CSVRDANTEAFF.

Many counts were recorded for this clonotype. The rearrangement uses TRBV6-6 and TRBJ1-5, with D perhaps TRBD1 (5 bases). CDR3 length equals 14 residues. The ends were cut back, 7 bases at V and 2 bases at J, with 12 bases in the middle. The germline gives CDR1 MNHNY, CDR2 SVGAGI (reference sequence). This chain's CDR3 is CASMGPRGNQPQHF. For the CDR3, the DNA is TGTGCCAGCATGGGGCCAAGGGGCAATCAGCCCCAGCATTTT.

The CDR3 DNA reads as TGCAGTGCTAGTTTCTTTGGCGGAAACACCATATATTTT. It translates to CSASFFGGNTIYF. The chain couples TRBV20-1 to TRBJ1-3; D not certain. There are 13 residues in the CDR3. In germline, CDR1 is DFQATT, CDR2 SNEGSKA (reference sequence). The V gene lost 3 bases and the J gene lost 4 bases, with 10 bases spanning the gap.

To note about this clonotype: It may be a read error: a sequence one base away is much more abundant. The chain carries TRBV7-9 and TRBJ2-5, with D tentatively TRBD2 (6 bases). Trimming took off 1 base at V and 1 base at J, with 7 bases between the two ends. The germline V gene has CDR1 SEHNR and CDR2 FQNEAQ (reference sequence). CDR3 length: 14 residues. The CDR3 nucleotides are TGTGCCAGCAGCTTAGTAGCGGCCCAAGAGACCCAGTACTTC. It yields the protein CASSLVAAQETQYF.